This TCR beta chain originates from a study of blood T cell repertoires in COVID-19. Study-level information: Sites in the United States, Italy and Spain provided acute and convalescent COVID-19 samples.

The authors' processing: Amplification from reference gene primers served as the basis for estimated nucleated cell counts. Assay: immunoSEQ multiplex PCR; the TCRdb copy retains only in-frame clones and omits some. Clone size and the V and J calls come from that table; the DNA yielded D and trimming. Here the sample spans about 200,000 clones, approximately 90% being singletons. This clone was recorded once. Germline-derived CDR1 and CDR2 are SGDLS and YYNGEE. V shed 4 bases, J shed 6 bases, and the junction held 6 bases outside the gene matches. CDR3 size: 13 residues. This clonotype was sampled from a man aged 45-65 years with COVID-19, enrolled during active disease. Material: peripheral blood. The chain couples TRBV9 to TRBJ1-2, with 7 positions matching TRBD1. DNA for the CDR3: TGTGCCAGCAGCCGGACAGGTATCGATGGCTACACCTTC. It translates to CASSRTGIDGYTF.